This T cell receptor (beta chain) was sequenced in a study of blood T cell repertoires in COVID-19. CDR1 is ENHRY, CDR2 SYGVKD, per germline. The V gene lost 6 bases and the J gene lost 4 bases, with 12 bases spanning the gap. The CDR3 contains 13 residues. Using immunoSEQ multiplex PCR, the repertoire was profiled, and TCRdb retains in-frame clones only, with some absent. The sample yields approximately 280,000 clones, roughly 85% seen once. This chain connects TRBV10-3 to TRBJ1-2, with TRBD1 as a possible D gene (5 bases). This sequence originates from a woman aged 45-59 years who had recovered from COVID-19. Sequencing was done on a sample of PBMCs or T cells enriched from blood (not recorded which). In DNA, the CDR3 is TGTGCCATCAGAATGGACACCCTCTATGGCTACACCTTC. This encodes CAIRMDTLYGYTF.